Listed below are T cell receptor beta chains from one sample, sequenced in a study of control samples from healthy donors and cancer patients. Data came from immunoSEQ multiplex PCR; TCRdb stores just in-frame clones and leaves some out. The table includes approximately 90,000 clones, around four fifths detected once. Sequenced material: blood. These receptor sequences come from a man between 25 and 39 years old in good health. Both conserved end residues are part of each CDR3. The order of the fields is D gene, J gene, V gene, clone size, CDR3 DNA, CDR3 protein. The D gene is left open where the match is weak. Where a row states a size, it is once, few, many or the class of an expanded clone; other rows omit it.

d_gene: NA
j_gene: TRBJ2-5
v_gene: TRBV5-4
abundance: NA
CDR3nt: TGTGCCAGCAGGGGGGCGGCTGAAGAGACCCAGTACTTC
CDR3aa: CASRGAAEETQYF

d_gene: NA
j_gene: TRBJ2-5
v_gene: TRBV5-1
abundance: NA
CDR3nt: TGCGCCAGCAGCTTGGCCTCCGGGCCCCAAGAGACCCAGTACTTC
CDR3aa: CASSLASGPQETQYF

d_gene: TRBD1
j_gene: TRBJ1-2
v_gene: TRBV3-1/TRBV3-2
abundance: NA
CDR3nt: TGTGCCAGCAGAGACCAGGACAGGGGCAACTATGGCTACACCTTC
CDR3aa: CASRDQDRGNYGYTF

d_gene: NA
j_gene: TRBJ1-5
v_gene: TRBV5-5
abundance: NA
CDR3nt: TGTGCCAGCAGCTTGTACTGGCAGGATCTGGGTCAGCCCCAGCATTTT
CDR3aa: CASSLYWQDLGQPQHF

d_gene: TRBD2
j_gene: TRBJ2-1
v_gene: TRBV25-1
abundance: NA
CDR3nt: TGTGCCAGCAGTGAATCGGCTAGCGGGGGGAATGAGCAGTTCTTC
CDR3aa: CASSESASGGNEQFF

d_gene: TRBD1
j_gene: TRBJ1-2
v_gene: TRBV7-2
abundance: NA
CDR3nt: TGTGCCAGCAGCGGGACAGGGGCGGACTATGGCTACACCTTC
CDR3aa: CASSGTGADYGYTF

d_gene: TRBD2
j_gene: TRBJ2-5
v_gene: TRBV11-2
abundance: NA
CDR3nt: TGTGCCAGCAGCCCGGGACTAGCGGGGCCGACCGCGGAGACCCAGTACTTC
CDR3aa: CASSPGLAGPTAETQYF

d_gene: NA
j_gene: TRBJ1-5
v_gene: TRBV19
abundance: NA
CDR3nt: TGTGCCAGTAGTATAGCTTCAGGGCAGCCCCAGCATTTT
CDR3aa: CASSIASGQPQHF

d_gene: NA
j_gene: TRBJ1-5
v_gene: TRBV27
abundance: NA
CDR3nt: TGTGCCAGGTTGGCGGATCAGCCCCAGCATTTT
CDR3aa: CARLADQPQHF

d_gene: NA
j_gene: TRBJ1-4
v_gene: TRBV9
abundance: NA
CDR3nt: TGTGCCAGCAGCGTAGGTCAGATGAATGAAAAACTGTTTTTT
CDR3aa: CASSVGQMNEKLFF

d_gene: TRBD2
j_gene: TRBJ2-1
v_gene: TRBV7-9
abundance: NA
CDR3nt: TGTGCCAGCAGCCGGACTAGCGGGGTGAACAATGAGCAGTTCTTC
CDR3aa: CASSRTSGVNNEQFF

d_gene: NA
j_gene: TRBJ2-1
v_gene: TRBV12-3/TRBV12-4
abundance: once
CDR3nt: TGTGCCAGCAGTTTAGCGCCGGGGCATGAGCAGTTCTTC
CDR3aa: CASSLAPGHEQFF

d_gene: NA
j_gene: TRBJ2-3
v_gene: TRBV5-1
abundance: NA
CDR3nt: TGCGCCAGCAGCATGGGGGACTCCACAGATACGCAGTATTTT
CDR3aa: CASSMGDSTDTQYF

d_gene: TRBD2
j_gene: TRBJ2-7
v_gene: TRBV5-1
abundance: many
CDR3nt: TGCGCCACCCGACGGAGTCTAGCGGGGGGGCGGGACGAGCAGTACTTC
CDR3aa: CATRRSLAGGRDEQYF

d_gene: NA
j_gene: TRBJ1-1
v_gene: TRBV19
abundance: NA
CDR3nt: TGTGCCAGTACCTTGTCTGGGTCTGTTAGCCCTGAAGCTTTCTTT
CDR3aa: CASTLSGSVSPEAFF

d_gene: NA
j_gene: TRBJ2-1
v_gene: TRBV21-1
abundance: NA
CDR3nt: TGTGCCAGCAGGACCTACGGGAGACAGTGCCACAATGAGCAGTTCTTC
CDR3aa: CASRTYGRQCHNEQFF

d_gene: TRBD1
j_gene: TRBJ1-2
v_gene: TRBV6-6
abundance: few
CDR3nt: TGTGCCACACCGGCCTCTACAGGGGGCCTTTATGGCTACACCTTC
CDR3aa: CATPASTGGLYGYTF

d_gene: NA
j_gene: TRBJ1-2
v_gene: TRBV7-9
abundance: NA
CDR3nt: TGTGCCAGCAGCTTAGGGGCCGGGACCGGGGGCTATGGCTACACCTTC
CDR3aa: CASSLGAGTGGYGYTF

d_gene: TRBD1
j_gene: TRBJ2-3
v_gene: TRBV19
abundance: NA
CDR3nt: TGTGCCAGTACCCATCAGGCAGGGGGCGCAGATACGCAGTATTTT
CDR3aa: CASTHQAGGADTQYF

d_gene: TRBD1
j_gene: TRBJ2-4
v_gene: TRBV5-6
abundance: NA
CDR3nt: TGTGCCAGCAGCTTGGAAACAGGGGTAGCCAAAAACATTCAGTACTTC
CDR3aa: CASSLETGVAKNIQYF

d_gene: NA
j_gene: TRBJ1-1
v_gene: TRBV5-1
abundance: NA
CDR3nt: TGCGCCAGCAGCGGGGCATTAAACACTGAAGCTTTCTTT
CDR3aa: CASSGALNTEAFF

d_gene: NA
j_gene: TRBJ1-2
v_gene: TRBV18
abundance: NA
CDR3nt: TGTGCCAGCTCACCACCGAACGGGATTAACTATGGCTACACCTTC
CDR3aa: CASSPPNGINYGYTF

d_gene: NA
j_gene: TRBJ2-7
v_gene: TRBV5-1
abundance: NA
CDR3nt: TGCGCCAGCAGCAGGGACACCTACGAGCAGTACTTC
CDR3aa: CASSRDTYEQYF

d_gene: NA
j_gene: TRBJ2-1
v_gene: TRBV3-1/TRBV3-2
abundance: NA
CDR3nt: TGTGCCAGCAGCCAAGATCGGACTGACCCCTACAATGAGCAGTTCTTC
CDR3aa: CASSQDRTDPYNEQFF

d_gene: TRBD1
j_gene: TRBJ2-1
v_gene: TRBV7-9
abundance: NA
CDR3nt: TGTGCCAGCAGAGGGACAGGGGGCTTTGGTGAGCAGTTCTTC
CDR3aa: CASRGTGGFGEQFF

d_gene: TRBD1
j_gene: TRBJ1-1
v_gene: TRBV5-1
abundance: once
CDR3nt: TGCGCCAGCAGCGAGGGACAGGGGGCCATCACTGAAGCTTTCTTT
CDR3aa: CASSEGQGAITEAFF

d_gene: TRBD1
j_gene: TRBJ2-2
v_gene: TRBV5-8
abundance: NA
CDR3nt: TGTGCCAGCAGCTTGTTCCTCGGCAGGGGGACGAACACCGGGGAGCTGTTTTTT
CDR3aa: CASSLFLGRGTNTGELFF

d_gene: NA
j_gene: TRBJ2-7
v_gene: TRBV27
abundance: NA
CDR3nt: TGTGCCAGCAGTTTAAGTGGGCCACCGACCTACGAGCAGTACTTC
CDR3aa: CASSLSGPPTYEQYF